A single T cell receptor (beta chain) is shown here with its context. Its recognized antigen is unknown. Base quality data are lacking; no much larger clone is found one base away. The sample belongs to a study of blood T cell repertoires in COVID-19 (dated by TCRdb to the early 2020s). Study-wide context: Collaborator samples came from the United States, Italy and Spain and covered acute and convalescent phases of COVID-19. Nearly every sample came with metadata listing a de-identified subject ID, COVID-19 status, age in years and sex. The material from the prospective study consisted of cDNA or gDNA derived from T cells, B-cell-depleted T cells, or PBMCs. Where available, HLA class I and class II types were taken from metadata supplied by the sample provider and were not determined by assay-based typing. The samples were drawn from the first 160 participants of the ongoing ImmuneRACE study and from 1,200 or so subjects provided by 6 global collaborators. A freely available public database, intended as a resource for researchers studying the immune response to SARS-CoV-2, is where the repertoires were released. Subjects who had been exposed to COVID-19, were actively infected with it, or had recovered from it provided the deeply sampled blood TCRbeta repertoires that made up the dataset.

According to the germline V gene, CDR1 reads SGHTS and CDR2 reads YDEGEE. V is cut by 0 bases and J by 1 base, and the space between the germline ends is 8 bases. Inclusive of the bounding cysteine and phenylalanine, the CDR3 is 14 residues long. The read is trimmed to its CDR3 DNA, 42 bases read in frame from base 1. One collaborating source in Seattle enrolled patients during active infection and followed them longitudinally through the course of disease. Collaborating institutions collected whole blood in K2EDTA tubes following their own protocols. For TCRbeta analysis, collaborator samples were shipped as frozen whole blood, as isolated PBMCs, or as DNA extracted from either sample type. Results and caveats for the whole study, not just this receptor: The amount of clinical and demographic metadata varied by source and participant and was provided uncurated.

TCRbeta CDR3 regions were amplified from genomic DNA by means of the immunoSEQ Assay, a bias-controlled multiplex PCR. Under the source paper's analysis protocol: Nucleated cell counts per sample were estimated from amplification of reference gene primers within the assay. To quantify the absolute abundance of each unique TCRbeta CDR3 rearrangement, sequence reads were collapsed and filtered. For each sample, productive Simpson clonality was calculated by taking the square root of Simpson's diversity index across productive rearrangements. TCRdb mirrors the immuneACCESS table, restricted to in-frame sequences. Some clones are absent from its copies; in checked studies, under half trace to an unresolved V gene, and the reason for the others is unknown. V, J and clone size reflect that table, while D and trimming were determined from the DNA. For this sample there are 150,000 or so clones; over 75% appear just once. The ten largest clonotypes hold about an eighth of the sample.

The clonotype was recovered from a man younger than 35 with COVID-19, enrolled during active disease. Sequenced sample: peripheral blood. The chain links TRBV5-8 with TRBJ2-7; possibly the D gene is TRBD1, per 5 matching bases. The CDR3 protein: CASSLEQASYEQYF. At the DNA level, the sequence is TGTGCCAGCAGCTTGGAACAGGCTTCCTACGAGCAGTACTTC.